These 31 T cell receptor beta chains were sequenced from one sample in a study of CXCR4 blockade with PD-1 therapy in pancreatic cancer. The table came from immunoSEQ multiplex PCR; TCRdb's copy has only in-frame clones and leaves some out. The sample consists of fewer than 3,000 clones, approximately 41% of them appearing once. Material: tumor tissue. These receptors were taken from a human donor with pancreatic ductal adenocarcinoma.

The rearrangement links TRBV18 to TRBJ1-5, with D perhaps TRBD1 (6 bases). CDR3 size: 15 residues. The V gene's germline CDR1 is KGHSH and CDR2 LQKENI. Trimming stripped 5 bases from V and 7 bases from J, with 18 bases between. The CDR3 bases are TGTGCCAGCTCATACGCAGGGGAGACGGGACAGCCCCAGCATTTT. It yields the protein CASSYAGETGQPQHF.

The CDR3 loop reads CSVDSGQGLGETQYF. In nucleotides, the CDR3 is TGCAGCGTTGACTCGGGACAGGGGTTAGGAGAGACCCAGTACTTC. This chain links TRBV29-1 with TRBJ2-5; TRBD1 matches 10 bases. The CDR3 extends over 15 amino acids. The V gene end was trimmed by 3 bases and the J gene end by 4 bases; junction bases not matched to a gene: 8. Germline V gives CDR1 SQVTM, CDR2 ANQGSEA. Variable domain in full (rest from reference TRBV29-1 and TRBJ2-5): SAVISQKPSRDICQRGTSLTIQCQVDSQVTMMFWYRQQPGQSLTLIATANQGSEATYESGFVIDKFPISRPNLTFSTLTVSNMSPEDSSIYLCSVDSGQGLGETQYFGPGTRLLVL.

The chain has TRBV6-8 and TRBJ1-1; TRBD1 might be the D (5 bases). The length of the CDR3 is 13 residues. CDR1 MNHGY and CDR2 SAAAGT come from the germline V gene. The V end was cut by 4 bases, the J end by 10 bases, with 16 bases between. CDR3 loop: CASSSGTGARAFF. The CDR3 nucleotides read TGTGCCAGCAGTTCCGGGACCGGTGCACGAGCTTTCTTT.

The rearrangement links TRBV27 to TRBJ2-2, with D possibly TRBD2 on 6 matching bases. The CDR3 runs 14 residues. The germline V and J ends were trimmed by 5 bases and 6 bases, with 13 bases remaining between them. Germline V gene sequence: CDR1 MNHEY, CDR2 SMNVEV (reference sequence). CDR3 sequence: CASSPQGLAGELFF. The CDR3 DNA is TGTGCCAGCAGTCCCCAGGGACTCGCCGGGGAGCTGTTTTTT.

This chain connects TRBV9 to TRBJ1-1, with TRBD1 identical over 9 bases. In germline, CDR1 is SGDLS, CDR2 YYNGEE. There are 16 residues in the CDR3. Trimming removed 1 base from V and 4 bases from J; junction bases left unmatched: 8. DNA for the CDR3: TGTGCCAGCAGCGTAAGCTCACAGGGGGCAGGCACTGAAGCTTTCTTT. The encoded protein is CASSVSSQGAGTEAFF.

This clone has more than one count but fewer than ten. The CDR3 spells CASSELAGGADTQYF. Here the CDR3 DNA reads TGTGCCAGCAGTGAATTAGCGGGAGGGGCAGATACGCAGTATTTT. V and J are TRBV6-7 and TRBJ2-3; 11 positions agree with TRBD2. TRBV6-7 is an open reading frame, and its role is uncertain. This CDR3 has 15 amino acids. The V segment lost 5 bases and the J segment 4 bases; nucleotides outside the gene matches: 5.

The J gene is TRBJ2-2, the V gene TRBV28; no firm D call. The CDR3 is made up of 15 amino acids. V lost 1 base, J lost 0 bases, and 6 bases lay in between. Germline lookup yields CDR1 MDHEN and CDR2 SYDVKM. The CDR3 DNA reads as TGTGCCAGCAGTTTATTACTTACGAACACCGGGGAGCTGTTTTTT. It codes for CASSLLLTNTGELFF.

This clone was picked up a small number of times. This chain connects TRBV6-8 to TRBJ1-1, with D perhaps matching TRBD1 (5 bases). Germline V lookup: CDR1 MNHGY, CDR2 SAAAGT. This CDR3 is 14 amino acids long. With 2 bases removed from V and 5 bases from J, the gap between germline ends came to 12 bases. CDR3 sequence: CASSYGRGGTEAFF. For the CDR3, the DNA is TGTGCCAGCAGTTACGGTAGGGGTGGGACTGAAGCTTTCTTT.

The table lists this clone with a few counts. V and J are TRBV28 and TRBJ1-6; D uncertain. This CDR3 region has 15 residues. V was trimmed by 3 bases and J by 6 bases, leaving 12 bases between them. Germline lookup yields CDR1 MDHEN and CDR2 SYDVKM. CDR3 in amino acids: CASSFLVTGNSPLHF. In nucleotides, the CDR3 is TGTGCCAGCAGTTTCCTCGTGACTGGTAATTCACCCCTCCACTTT.

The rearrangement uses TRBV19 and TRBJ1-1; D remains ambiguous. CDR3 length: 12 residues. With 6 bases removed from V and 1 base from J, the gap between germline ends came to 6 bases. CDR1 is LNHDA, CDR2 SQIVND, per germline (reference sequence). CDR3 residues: CASRAGNTEAFF. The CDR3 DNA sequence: TGTGCCAGTAGGGCGGGGAACACTGAAGCTTTCTTT.

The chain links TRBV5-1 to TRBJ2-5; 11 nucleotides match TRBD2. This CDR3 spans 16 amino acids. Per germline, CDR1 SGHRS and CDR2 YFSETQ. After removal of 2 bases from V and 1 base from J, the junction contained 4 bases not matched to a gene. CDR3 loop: CASSFGLAGFQETQYF. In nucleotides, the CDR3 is TGCGCCAGCAGCTTTGGACTAGCGGGTTTCCAAGAGACCCAGTACTTC.

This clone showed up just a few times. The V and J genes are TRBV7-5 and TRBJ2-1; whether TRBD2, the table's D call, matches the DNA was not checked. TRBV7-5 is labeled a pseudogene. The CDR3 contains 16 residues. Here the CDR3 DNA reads TGTGCCAGCAGCTTGGCGACTAGCGGGAGGGGCAATGAGCAGTTCTTC. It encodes CASSLATSGRGNEQFF.

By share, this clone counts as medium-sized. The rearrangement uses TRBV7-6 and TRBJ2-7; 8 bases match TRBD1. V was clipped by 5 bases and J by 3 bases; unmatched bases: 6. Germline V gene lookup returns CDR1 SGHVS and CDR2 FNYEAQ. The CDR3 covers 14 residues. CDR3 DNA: TGTGCCAGCAGCATAGGAGGACAGGGCTACGAGCAGTACGTC. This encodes CASSIGGQGYEQYV.

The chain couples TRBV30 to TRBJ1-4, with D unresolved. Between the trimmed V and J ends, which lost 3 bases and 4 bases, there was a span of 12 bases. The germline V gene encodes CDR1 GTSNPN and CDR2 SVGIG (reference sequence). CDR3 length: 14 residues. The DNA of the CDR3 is TGTGCCTGGAGCGACGCGGGATTTAATGAAAAACTGTTTTTT. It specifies CAWSDAGFNEKLFF. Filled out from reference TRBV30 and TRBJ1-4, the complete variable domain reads SQTIHQWPATLVQPVGSPLSLECTVEGTSNPNLYWYRQAAGRGLQLLFYSVGIGQISSEVPQNLSASRPQDRQFILSSKKLLLSDSGFYLCAWSDAGFNEKLFFGSGTQLSVL.

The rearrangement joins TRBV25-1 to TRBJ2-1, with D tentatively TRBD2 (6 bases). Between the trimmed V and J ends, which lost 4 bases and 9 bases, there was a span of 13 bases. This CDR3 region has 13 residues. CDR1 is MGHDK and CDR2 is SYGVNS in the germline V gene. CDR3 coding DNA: TGTGCCAGCAGTGGGAGGGTAGCAGGTGAGCAGTTCTTC. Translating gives CASSGRVAGEQFF.

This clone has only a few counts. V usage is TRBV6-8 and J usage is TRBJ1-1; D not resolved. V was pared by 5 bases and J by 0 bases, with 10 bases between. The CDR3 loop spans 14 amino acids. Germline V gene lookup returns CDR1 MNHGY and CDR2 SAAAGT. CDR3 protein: CASSPTEMNTEAFF. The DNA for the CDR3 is TGTGCCAGCAGTCCCACAGAGATGAACACTGAAGCTTTCTTT.

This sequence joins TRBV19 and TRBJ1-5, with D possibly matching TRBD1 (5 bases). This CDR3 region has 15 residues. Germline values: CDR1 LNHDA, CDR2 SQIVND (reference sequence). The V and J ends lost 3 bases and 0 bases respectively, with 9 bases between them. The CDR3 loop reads CASSMGQYSNQPQHF. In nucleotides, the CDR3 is TGTGCCAGTAGTATGGGGCAGTATAGCAATCAGCCCCAGCATTTT. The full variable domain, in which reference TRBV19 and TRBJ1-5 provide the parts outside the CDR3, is DGGITQSPKYLFRKEGQNVTLSCEQNLNHDAMYWYRQDPGQGLRLIYYSQIVNDFQKGDIAEGYSVSREKKESFPLTVTSAQKNPTAFYLCASSMGQYSNQPQHFGDGTRLSIL.

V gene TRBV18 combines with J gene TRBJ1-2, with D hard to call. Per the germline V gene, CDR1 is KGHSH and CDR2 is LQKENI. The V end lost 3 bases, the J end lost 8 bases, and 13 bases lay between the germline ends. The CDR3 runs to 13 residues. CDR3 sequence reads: CASSPPGAEGYTF. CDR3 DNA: TGTGCCAGCTCACCTCCCGGCGCCGAGGGCTACACCTTC.

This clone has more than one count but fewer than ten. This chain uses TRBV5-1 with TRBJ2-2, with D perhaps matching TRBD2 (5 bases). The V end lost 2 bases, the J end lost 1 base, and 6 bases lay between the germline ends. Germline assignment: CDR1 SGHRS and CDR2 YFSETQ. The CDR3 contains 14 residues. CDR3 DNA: TGCGCCAGCAGCTTAGGAGGGAACACCGGGGAGCTGTTTTTT. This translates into CASSLGGNTGELFF.

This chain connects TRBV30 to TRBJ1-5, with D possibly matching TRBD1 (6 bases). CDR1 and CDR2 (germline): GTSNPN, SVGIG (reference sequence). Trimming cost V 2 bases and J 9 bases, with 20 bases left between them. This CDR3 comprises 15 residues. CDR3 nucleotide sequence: TGTGCCTGGAGTCCCGGACGGGGGACAAATGGGCCCCAGCATTTT. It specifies CAWSPGRGTNGPQHF. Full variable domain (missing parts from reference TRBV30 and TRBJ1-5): SQTIHQWPATLVQPVGSPLSLECTVEGTSNPNLYWYRQAAGRGLQLLFYSVGIGQISSEVPQNLSASRPQDRQFILSSKKLLLSDSGFYLCAWSPGRGTNGPQHFGDGTRLSIL.

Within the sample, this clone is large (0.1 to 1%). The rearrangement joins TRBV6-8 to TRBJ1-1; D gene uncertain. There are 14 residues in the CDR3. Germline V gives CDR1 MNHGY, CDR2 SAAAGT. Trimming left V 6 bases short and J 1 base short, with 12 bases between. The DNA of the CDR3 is TGTGCCAGCAGGGTCCTGGCAGGGAACACTGAAGCTTTCTTT. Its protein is CASRVLAGNTEAFF.

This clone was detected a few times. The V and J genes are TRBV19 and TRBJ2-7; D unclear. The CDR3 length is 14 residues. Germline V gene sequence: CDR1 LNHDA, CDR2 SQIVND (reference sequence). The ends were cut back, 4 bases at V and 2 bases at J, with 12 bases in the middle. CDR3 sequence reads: CASSTQLGPYEQYF. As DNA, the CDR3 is TGTGCCAGTAGTACACAGTTAGGCCCCTACGAGCAGTACTTC.

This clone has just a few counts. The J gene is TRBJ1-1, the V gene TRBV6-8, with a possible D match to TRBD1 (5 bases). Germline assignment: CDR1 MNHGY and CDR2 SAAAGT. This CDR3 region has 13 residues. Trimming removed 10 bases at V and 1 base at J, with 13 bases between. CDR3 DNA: TGTGCCATCAGGGAAACAGGGAACACTGAAGCTTTCTTT. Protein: CAIRETGNTEAFF.

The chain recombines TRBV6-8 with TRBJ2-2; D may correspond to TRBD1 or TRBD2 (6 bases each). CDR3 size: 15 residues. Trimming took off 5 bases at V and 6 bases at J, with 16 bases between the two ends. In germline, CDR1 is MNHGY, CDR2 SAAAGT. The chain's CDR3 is CASSALWGAAGELFF. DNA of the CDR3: TGTGCCAGCAGTGCTCTCTGGGGGGCTGCCGGGGAGCTGTTTTTT.

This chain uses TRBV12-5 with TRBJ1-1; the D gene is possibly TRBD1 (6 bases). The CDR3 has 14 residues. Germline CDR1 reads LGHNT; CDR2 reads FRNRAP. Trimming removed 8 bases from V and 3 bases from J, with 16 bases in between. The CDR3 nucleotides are TGTGCTAGTCTGAACAGGGAAGGTCACACTGAAGCTTTCTTT. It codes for CASLNREGHTEAFF.

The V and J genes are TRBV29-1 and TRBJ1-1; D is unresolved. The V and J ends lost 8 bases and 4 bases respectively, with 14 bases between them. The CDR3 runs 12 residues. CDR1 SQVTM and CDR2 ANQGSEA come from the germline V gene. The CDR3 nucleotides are TGCAGCATTGTGGTTTCTATCACTGAAGCTTTCTTT. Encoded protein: CSIVVSITEAFF.

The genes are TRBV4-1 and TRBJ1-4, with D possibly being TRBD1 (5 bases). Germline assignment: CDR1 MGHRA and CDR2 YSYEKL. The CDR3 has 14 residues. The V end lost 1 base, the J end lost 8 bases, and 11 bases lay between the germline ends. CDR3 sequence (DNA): TGCGCCAGCAGCCAAGGACAGAGAGAGGAAAAACTGTTTTTT. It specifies CASSQGQREEKLFF.

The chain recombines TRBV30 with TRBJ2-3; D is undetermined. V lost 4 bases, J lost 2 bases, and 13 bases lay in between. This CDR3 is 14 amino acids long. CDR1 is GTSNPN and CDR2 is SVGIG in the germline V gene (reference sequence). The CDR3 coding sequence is TGTGCCTGGAAGTGGACGGGCTACACAGATACGCAGTATTTT. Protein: CAWKWTGYTDTQYF.

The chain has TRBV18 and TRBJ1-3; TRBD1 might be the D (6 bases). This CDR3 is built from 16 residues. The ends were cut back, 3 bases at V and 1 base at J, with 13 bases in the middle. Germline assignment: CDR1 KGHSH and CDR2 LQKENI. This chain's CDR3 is CASSPTPQGSGNTIYF. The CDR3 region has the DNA TGTGCCAGCTCACCCACCCCCCAGGGGTCTGGAAACACCATATATTTT.

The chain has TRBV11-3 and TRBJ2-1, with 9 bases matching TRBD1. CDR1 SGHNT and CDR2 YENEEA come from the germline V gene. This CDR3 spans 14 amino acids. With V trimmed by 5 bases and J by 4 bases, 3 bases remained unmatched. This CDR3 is CASSRDREYNEQFF. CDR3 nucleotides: TGTGCCAGCAGCCGGGACAGGGAGTACAATGAGCAGTTCTTC.

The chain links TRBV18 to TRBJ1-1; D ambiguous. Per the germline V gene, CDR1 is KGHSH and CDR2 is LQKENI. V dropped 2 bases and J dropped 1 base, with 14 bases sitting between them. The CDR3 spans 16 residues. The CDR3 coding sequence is TGTGCCAGCTCACCATGGCCACCCCGGGGGAACACTGAAGCTTTCTTT. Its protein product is CASSPWPPRGNTEAFF.